This record covers a single T cell receptor beta chain. This sample is drawn from a study of blood T cell repertoires in COVID-19. Some clones are missing from TCRdb's copy, which holds only in-frame ones; the method was immunoSEQ multiplex PCR. Counted here are approximately 260,000 clones, roughly 82% occurring once; the ten biggest clones make up 4.9%. The specimen was peripheral blood. The TCR comes from a woman over 75 with active or convalescent COVID-19.

CDR3 nucleotides: TGTGCCAGCAGGCTCACAGGGGGAGAGACCCAGTACTTC. Protein: CASRLTGGETQYF. The rearrangement links TRBV12-3 or TRBV12-4 to TRBJ2-5; 8 bases agree with TRBD1. The CDR3 runs 13 residues. The trim removed 6 bases at V and 4 bases at J, leaving 4 bases unmatched.